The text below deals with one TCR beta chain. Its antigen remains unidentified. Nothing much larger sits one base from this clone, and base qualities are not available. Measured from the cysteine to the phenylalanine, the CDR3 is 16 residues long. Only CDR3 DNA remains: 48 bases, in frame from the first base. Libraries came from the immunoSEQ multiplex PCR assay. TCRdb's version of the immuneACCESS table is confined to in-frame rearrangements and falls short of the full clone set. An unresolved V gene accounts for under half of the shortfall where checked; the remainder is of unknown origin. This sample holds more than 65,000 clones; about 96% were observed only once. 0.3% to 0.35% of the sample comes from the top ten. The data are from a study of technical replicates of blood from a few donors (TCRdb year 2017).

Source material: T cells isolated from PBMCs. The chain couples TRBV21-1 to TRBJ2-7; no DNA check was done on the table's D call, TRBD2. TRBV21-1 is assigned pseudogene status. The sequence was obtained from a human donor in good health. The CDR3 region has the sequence CASSKQGLAGTYEQYF. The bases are TGTGCCAGCAGCAAACAAGGACTAGCGGGCACCTACGAGCAGTACTTC.